This T cell receptor beta chain was observed in a study of OX40 agonist ivuxolimab in advanced cancers. For the study at large: From about 20 to 80 years was the age range, with a mean of about 54 years, and around 83% were male.

Assay used: immunoSEQ multiplex PCR; TCRdb lists only in-frame clones, some missing. This table holds 75,000 to 80,000 clones, around 85% found once. Points from the study as a whole: At 0.1 to 3.0 mg/kg, CD4+ and CD8+ blood T cells expanded clonally by week 6.

This CDR3 region has 18 residues. Germline-derived CDR1 and CDR2 are WSHSY and SAAADI. V was shortened by 7 bases and J by 0 bases, with 19 bases between the two germline ends. This clone was observed a few times. The antigen is unknown. The source of this sequence is an adult with an advanced solid tumor such as melanoma, head and neck, liver or kidney cancer. The sample here was CD4+ or CD8+ T cells sorted from blood, taken in a trial of the OX40 agonist ivuxolimab. The rearrangement links TRBV10-2 to TRBJ2-6; weak D call: TRBD2 (5 bases). The CDR3 DNA reads TGCGCCAGCATGGCTCGGGGTAGTTCCCTCTCTGGGGCCAACGTCCTGACTTTC. This sequence encodes CASMARGSSLSGANVLTF.